What follows are 21 T cell receptor beta chains derived from one specimen sequenced in a study of OX40 agonist ivuxolimab in advanced cancers. Clones were sequenced by immunoSEQ multiplex PCR, and TCRdb holds only the in-frame ones, with some missing. The sample consists of approximately 60,000 clones, roughly 86% of them appearing once. This material consisted of CD4+ or CD8+ T cells sorted from blood, taken in a trial of the OX40 agonist ivuxolimab. The receptors were gathered from an adult with an advanced solid tumor such as melanoma, head and neck, liver or kidney cancer.

The V call is TRBV4-2, the J call TRBJ2-5, with TRBD2 matching 12 bases. With V trimmed by 4 bases and J by 2 bases, 8 bases remained unmatched. Germline V gene data show CDR1 as LGHNA and CDR2 as YNFKEQ. The CDR3 spans 17 residues. CDR3 DNA: TGTGCCAGCAGCCTCGGATCTAGCGGGAGGGCACAAGAGACCCAGTACTTC. This gives the protein CASSLGSSGRAQETQYF.

The chain uses TRBV5-1 and TRBJ2-5; TRBD2 matches 9 bases. Trimming cost V 3 bases and J 4 bases; bases outside gene matches: 7. CDR3 length equals 15 residues. CDR1 SGHRS and CDR2 YFSETQ come from the germline V gene. The CDR3 loop reads CASSSGTSIGETQYF. CDR3 nucleotide sequence: TGCGCCAGCAGCTCCGGGACTAGCATCGGAGAGACCCAGTACTTC.

The V gene is TRBV19, the J gene TRBJ1-1, with D unresolved. V lost 5 bases to trimming and J lost 1 base, with 11 bases between them. Germline V gene lookup returns CDR1 LNHDA and CDR2 SQIVND (reference sequence). This CDR3 region has 14 residues. The DNA for the CDR3 is TGTGCCAGTAGTCCCCTAGACGGGAACACTGAAGCTTTCTTT. Its translation: CASSPLDGNTEAFF.

This clone was counted once. The rearrangement links TRBV5-6 to TRBJ1-2, with 11 bases fitting TRBD1. Germline values: CDR1 SGHDT, CDR2 YYEEEE. The CDR3 contains 14 residues. The V and J ends lost 2 bases and 8 bases, in that order; junction bases with no gene match: 5. Here the CDR3 DNA reads TGTGCCAGCAGCTTCCTGGACAGGGGGCGAGGCTACACCTTC. Its protein is CASSFLDRGRGYTF. Using reference TRBV5-6 and TRBJ1-2 for the parts outside the CDR3, the full variable domain is DAGVTQSPTHLIKTRGQQVTLRCSPKSGHDTVSWYQQALGQGPQFIFQYYEEEERQRGNFPDRFSGHQFPNYSSELNVNALLLGDSALYLCASSFLDRGRGYTFGSGTRLTVV.

The rearrangement links TRBV6-1 to TRBJ1-2, with D perhaps TRBD1 (5 bases). Trimming stripped 2 bases from V and 8 bases from J, with 6 bases between. The CDR3 is 11 residues long. CDR1 MNHNS and CDR2 SASEGT come from the germline V gene. CDR3 region: CASSERGGYTF. CDR3 DNA: TGTGCCAGCAGTGAAAGGGGAGGCTACACCTTC.

This clone was detected only once. The chain employs TRBV7-8 and TRBJ2-7, with a possible D match to TRBD1 (5 bases). Trimming stripped 5 bases from V and 4 bases from J, with 9 bases between. CDR3 length: 12 residues. The germline CDR1 and CDR2 sequences are SGHVS and FQNEAQ. The CDR3: CASSLRQYEQYF. The CDR3 region has the DNA TGTGCCAGCAGCCTTAGACAGTACGAGCAGTACTTC.

The V and J genes are TRBV7-2 and TRBJ2-7; D gene uncertain. Deletions cut 3 bases from V and 5 bases from J, with 5 bases between. CDR1 SGHTA and CDR2 FQGNSA come from the germline V gene. The CDR3 length is 11 residues. This chain's CDR3 is CASSFRNEQYF. CDR3 coding DNA: TGTGCCAGCAGCTTCCGTAACGAGCAGTACTTC.

This rearrangement joins TRBV5-6 to TRBJ1-3, with 10 bases aligning to TRBD1. V trimming: 4 bases; J trimming: 4 bases; junction bases outside the gene matches: 2. The germline V gene encodes CDR1 SGHDT and CDR2 YYEEEE. The CDR3 runs to 14 residues. CDR3 residues: CASSGTGVGNTIYF. The DNA for the CDR3 is TGTGCCAGCAGCGGGACAGGGGTCGGAAACACCATATATTTT.

The chain joins TRBV5-4 to TRBJ2-2; D unresolved. The CDR3 consists of 13 residues. V lost 4 bases and J 6 bases, leaving 10 bases between the germline ends. Per germline, CDR1 SGHNT and CDR2 YYREEE (reference sequence). CDR3 in DNA: TGTGCCAGCAGCCCCGGTGGGCCCGGGGAGCTGTTTTTT. Protein product: CASSPGGPGELFF.

The V call is TRBV6-7, the J call TRBJ1-3; D unresolved. Being an ORF, TRBV6-7 has a function that is uncertain. The CDR3 has 17 residues. Trimming removed 2 bases at V and 0 bases at J, with 14 bases between. The CDR3 coding sequence is TGTGCCAGCAGTTACCCCGGACTGTTTCTCTCTGGAAACACCATATATTTT. Protein sequence: CASSYPGLFLSGNTIYF.

The V and J genes are TRBV7-2 and TRBJ2-3; 12 bases are shared with TRBD2. The CDR3 contains 16 residues. The germline CDR1 and CDR2 sequences are SGHTA and FQGNSA. V trimming: 1 base; J trimming: 6 bases; junction bases outside the gene matches: 5. The CDR3 loop reads CASSLGRTSGRDTQYF. The DNA for the CDR3 is TGTGCCAGCAGCTTAGGAAGAACTAGCGGGAGGGATACGCAGTATTTT.

This chain uses TRBV6-5 with TRBJ2-5; 10 bases line up with TRBD1. J lost 4 bases, V lost 4 bases, and 6 bases had no gene match. The CDR3 covers 15 residues. Per germline, CDR1 MNHEY and CDR2 SVGAGI. The CDR3 DNA reads TGTGCCAGCAGTTTTGCGACAGGGGGCCCAGAGACCCAGTACTTC. This encodes CASSFATGGPETQYF.

This clone occurred a few times. Other nucleotide sequences in the sample specify the same CDR3. The V and J genes are TRBV5-1 and TRBJ2-2; D gene uncertain. Germline CDR1 is SGHRS and CDR2 is YFSETQ. This CDR3 is 13 amino acids long. The V and J ends lost 5 bases and 4 bases respectively, with 9 bases between them. The CDR3 here is CASSPPGTGELFF. The CDR3 DNA reads TGCGCCAGCAGTCCCCCGGGCACCGGGGAGCTGTTTTTT.

This rearrangement joins TRBV30 to TRBJ1-2; possible D gene TRBD1, 6 bases. There are 12 residues in the CDR3. Looked up from germline, CDR1 is GTSNPN and CDR2 is SVGIG (reference sequence). V was clipped by 0 bases and J by 10 bases, with 12 bases between them. Here the CDR3 reads CAWSVTQGVYTF. The CDR3 DNA reads as TGTGCCTGGAGTGTCACACAGGGAGTCTACACCTTC. The full variable domain, completed using reference TRBV30 and TRBJ1-2, is SQTIHQWPATLVQPVGSPLSLECTVEGTSNPNLYWYRQAAGRGLQLLFYSVGIGQISSEVPQNLSASRPQDRQFILSSKKLLLSDSGFYLCAWSVTQGVYTFGSGTRLTVV.

The gene calls are TRBV14 and TRBJ1-1, with D uncertain. V lost 1 base and J 4 bases, leaving 13 bases between the germline ends. Germline-derived CDR1 and CDR2 are SGHDN and FVKESK. This CDR3 has 15 residues. This CDR3 is CASSQVMGRATEAFF. CDR3 nucleotide sequence: TGTGCCAGCAGCCAAGTTATGGGTCGGGCCACTGAAGCTTTCTTT.

J is TRBJ1-2 and V is TRBV28, with TRBD1 as a possible D gene (6 bases). The CDR3 covers 14 residues. The V gene lost 2 bases and the J gene lost 7 bases, with 14 bases spanning the gap. Germline CDR1 is MDHEN and CDR2 is SYDVKM. CDR3 sequence reads: CASSLRDTRRGYTF. CDR3 DNA: TGTGCCAGCAGTTTACGGGACACCCGCCGTGGCTACACCTTC.

The chain recombines TRBV14 with TRBJ2-1, with 8 bases lining up with TRBD2. CDR1 and CDR2 (germline): SGHDN, FVKESK. The CDR3 consists of 14 residues. Trimming removed 1 base from V and 9 bases from J; junction bases left unmatched: 5. In DNA form, the CDR3 reads TGTGCCAGCAGCCAAGGGATCGCGGGAGGTGAGCAGTTCTTC. Translation: CASSQGIAGGEQFF.

The J gene is TRBJ2-1, the V gene TRBV11-2; tentatively, D is TRBD2 (6 bases). The CDR3 runs to 13 residues. Germline CDR1 reads SGHAT; CDR2 reads FQNNGV. The V and J ends lost 6 bases and 8 bases respectively, with 14 bases between them. The CDR3 sequence is CASSLTTRDEQFF. The CDR3 coding sequence is TGTGCCAGCAGTCTTACGACTAGGGATGAGCAGTTCTTC. The entire variable domain, with the rest obtained from reference TRBV11-2 and TRBJ2-1, is as follows: EAGVAQSPRYKIIEKRQSVAFWCNPISGHATLYWYQQILGQGPKLLIQFQNNGVVDDSQLPKDRFSAERLKGVDSTLKIQPAKLEDSAVYLCASSLTTRDEQFFGPGTRLTVL.

This clone was seen only once. V is TRBV6-4 and J is TRBJ2-1; D unclear. The CDR3 has 15 residues. Germline V CDR1 and CDR2: MRHNA, SNTAGT. The V gene lost 2 bases and the J gene lost 5 bases, with 13 bases spanning the gap. In DNA form, the CDR3 reads TGTGCCAGCAGTGACAGGCAGGCGCCCGACAATGAGCAGTTCTTC. Translation gives CASSDRQAPDNEQFF.

CDR3 nucleotide sequence: TGTGCCAGCAGTCCCCCCCTCGGACAGGGCTATGGCTACACCTTC. It codes for CASSPPLGQGYGYTF. The V gene is TRBV28, the J gene TRBJ1-2; 8 positions agree with TRBD1. The germline gives CDR1 MDHEN, CDR2 SYDVKM. V lost 5 bases and J lost 4; bases outside the gene matches: 9. This CDR3 is 15 amino acids long.

CDR3 residues: CATPGGPQPQHF. The CDR3 DNA follows: TGCGCCACCCCGGGGGGTCCTCAGCCCCAGCATTTT. V and J are TRBV5-1 and TRBJ1-5, with D possibly TRBD1 on 5 matching bases. Trimming took 9 bases from V and 6 from J, leaving 13 bases between them. This CDR3 is built from 12 residues. The germline V gene encodes CDR1 SGHRS and CDR2 YFSETQ.